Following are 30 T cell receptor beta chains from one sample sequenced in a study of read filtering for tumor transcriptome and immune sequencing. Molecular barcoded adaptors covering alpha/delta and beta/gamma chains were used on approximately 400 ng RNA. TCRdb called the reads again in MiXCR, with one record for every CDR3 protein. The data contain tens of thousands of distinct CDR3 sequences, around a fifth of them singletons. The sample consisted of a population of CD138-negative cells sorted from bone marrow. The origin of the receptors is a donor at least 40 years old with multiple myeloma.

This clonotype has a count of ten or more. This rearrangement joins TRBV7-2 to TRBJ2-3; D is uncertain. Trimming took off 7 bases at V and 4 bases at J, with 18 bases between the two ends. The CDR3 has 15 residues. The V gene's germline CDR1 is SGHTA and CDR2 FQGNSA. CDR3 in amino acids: CASTPGLVSADTQYF. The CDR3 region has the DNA TGTGCCAGCACCCCAGGCCTAGTGTCAGCAGATACGCAGTATTTT. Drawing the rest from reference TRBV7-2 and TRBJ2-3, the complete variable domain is GAGVSQSPSNKVTEKGKDVELRCDPISGHTALYWYRQSLGQGLEFLIYFQGNSAPDKSGLPSDRFSAERTGGSVSTLTIQRTQQEDSAVYLCASTPGLVSADTQYFGPGTRLTVL.

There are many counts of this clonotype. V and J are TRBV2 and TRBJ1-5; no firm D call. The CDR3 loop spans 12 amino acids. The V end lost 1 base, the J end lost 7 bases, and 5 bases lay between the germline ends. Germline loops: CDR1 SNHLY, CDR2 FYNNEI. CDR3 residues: CASSEESQPQHF. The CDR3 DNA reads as TGTGCCAGCAGTGAAGAGTCCCAGCCCCAGCATTTT.

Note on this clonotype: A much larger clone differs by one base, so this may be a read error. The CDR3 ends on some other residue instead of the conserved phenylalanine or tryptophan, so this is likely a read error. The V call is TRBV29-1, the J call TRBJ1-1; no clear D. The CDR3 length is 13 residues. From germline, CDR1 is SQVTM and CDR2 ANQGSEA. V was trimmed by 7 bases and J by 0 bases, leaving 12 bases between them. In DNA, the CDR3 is TGCAGCGATGCCGGGCCGATGAACACTGAAGCTTTCCTT. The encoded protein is CSDAGPMNTEAFL.

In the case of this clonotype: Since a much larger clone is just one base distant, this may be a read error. The CDR3 region is CASSDQQGKNEQFF. As DNA, the CDR3 is TGTGCCAGCAGTGATCAGCAGGGGAAGAATGAGCAGTTCTTC. The J gene is TRBJ2-1, the V gene TRBV2; D perhaps matches TRBD1 (6 bases). There are 14 residues in the CDR3. Trimming took off 3 bases at V and 7 bases at J, with 13 bases between the two ends. Germline CDR1 SNHLY, CDR2 FYNNEI.

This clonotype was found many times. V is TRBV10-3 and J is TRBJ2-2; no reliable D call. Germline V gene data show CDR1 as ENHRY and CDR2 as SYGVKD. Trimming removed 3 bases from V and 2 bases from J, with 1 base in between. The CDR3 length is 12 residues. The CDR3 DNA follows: TGTGCCATCAGTGAAAACACCGGGGAGCTGTTTTTT. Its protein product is CAISENTGELFF.

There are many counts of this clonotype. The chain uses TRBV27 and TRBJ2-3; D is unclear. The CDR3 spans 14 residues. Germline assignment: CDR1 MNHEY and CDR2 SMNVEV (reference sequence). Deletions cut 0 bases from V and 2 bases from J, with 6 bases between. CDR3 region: CASSLSSTTDTQYF. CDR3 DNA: TGTGCCAGCAGTTTATCCAGCACCACAGATACGCAGTATTTT.

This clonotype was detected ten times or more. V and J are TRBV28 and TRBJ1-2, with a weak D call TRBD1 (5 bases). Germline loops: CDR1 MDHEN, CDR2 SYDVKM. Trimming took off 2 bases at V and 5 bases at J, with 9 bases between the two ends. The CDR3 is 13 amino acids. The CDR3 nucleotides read TGTGCCAGCAGTTTAGGGGCGCGATATGGCTACACCTTC. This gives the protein CASSLGARYGYTF.

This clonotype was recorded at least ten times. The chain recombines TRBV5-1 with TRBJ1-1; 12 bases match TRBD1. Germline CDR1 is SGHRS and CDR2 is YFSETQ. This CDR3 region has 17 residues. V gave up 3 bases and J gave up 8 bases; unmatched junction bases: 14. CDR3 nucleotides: TGCGCCAGCAGCTCGGGACCTGGGACAGGGGGCGCAAGGGAAGCTTTCTTT. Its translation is CASSSGPGTGGAREAFF.

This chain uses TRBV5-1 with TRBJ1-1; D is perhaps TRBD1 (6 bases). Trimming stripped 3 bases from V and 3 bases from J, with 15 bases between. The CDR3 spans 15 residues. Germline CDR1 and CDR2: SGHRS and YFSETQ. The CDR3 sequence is CASSSAVQGYTEAFF. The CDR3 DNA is TGCGCCAGCAGCTCGGCAGTTCAGGGGTACACTGAAGCTTTCTTT.

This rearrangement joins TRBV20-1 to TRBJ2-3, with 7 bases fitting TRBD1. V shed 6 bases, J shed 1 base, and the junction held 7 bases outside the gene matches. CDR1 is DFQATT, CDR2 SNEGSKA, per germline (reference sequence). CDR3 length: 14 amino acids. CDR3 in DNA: TGCAGTGCATTGGACAGGTTGGGCACAGATACGCAGTATTTT. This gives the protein CSALDRLGTDTQYF.

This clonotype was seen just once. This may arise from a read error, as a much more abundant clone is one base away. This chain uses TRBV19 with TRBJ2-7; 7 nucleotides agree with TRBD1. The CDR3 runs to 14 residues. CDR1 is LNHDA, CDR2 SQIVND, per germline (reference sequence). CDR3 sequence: CASSENRGKYEQHF. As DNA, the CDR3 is TGTGCCAGTAGCGAAAACAGGGGAAAGTACGAGCAGCACTTC.

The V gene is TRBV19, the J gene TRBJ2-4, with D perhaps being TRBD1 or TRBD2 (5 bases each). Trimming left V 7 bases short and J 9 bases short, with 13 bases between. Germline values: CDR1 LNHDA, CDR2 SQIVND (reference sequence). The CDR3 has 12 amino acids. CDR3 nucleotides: TGTGCCAGTACCCTAGGGACCGGCATTCAGTACTTC. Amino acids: CASTLGTGIQYF.

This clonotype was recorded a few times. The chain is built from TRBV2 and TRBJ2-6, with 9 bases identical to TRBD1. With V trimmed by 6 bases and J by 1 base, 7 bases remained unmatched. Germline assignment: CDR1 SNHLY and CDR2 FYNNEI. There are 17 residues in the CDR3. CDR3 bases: TGTGCCAGCAGATGGGACAGGGAAAGGTCTGGGGCCAACGTCCTGACTTTC. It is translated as CASRWDRERSGANVLTF.

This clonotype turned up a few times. For the CDR3, the DNA is TGTGCCAGCAGCTCCCGGGACCAAGATTACGAGCAGTACTTC. Amino acid sequence: CASSSRDQDYEQYF. The rearrangement uses TRBV5-4 and TRBJ2-7, with D possibly called TRBD1 or TRBD2 (5 bases each). The CDR3 is made up of 14 amino acids. V was shortened by 3 bases and J by 4 bases, with 14 bases between the two germline ends. Looked up from germline, CDR1 is SGHNT and CDR2 is YYREEE (reference sequence).

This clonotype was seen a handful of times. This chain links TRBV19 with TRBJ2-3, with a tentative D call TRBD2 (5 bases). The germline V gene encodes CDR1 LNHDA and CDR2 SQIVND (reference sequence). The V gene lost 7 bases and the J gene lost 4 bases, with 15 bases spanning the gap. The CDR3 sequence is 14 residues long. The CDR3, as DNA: TGTGCCAGTAAAGAGGTAGCGACGGCAGATACGCAGTATTTT. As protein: CASKEVATADTQYF.

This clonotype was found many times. CDR3 coding DNA: TGTGCCAGCAGTTTAGCCGGGGGCGGCAATCAGCCCCAGCATTTT. Amino acids: CASSLAGGGNQPQHF. The chain has TRBV28 and TRBJ1-5; the D gene is possibly TRBD1 (6 bases). Looked up from germline, CDR1 is MDHEN and CDR2 is SYDVKM. The CDR3 is 15 residues long. Trimming took off 2 bases at V and 2 bases at J, with 10 bases between the two ends.

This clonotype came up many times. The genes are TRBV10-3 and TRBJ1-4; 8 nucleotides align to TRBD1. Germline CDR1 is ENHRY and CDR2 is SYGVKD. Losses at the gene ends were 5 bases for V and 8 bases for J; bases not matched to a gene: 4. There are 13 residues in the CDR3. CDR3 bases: TGTGCCATCAGTCTACGACAGGGGGAAAAACTGTTTTTT. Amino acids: CAISLRQGEKLFF.

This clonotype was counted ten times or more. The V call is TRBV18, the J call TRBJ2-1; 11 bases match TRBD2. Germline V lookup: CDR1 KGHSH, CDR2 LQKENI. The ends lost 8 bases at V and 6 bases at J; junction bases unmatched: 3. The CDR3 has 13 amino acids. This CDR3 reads CASGTSGGNEQFF. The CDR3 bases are TGTGCCAGCGGGACTAGCGGAGGCAATGAGCAGTTCTTC.

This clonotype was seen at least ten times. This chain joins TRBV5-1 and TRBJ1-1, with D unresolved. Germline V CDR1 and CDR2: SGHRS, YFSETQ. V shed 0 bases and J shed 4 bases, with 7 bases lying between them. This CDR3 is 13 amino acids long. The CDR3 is CASSLDRLTEAFF. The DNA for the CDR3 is TGCGCCAGCAGCTTGGACCGTCTCACTGAAGCTTTCTTT.

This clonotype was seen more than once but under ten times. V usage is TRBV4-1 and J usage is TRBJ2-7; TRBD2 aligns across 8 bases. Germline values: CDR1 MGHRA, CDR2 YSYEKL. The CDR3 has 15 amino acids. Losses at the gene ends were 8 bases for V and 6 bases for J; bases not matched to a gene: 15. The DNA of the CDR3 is TGCGCCAGCCGACCCTTATTCCGGGGGGGGCGCGAGCAGTACTTC. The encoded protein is CASRPLFRGGREQYF.

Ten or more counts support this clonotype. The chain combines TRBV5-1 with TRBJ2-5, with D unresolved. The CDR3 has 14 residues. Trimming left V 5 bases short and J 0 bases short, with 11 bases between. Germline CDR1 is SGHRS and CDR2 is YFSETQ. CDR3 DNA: TGCGCCAGCAGTCGAGACACAAACCAAGAGACCCAGTACTTC. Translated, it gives CASSRDTNQETQYF.

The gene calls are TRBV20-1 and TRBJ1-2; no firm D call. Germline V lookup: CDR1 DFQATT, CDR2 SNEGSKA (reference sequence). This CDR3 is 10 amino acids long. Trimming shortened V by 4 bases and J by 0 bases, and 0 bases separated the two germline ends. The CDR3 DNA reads TGCAGTGCTACTAACTATGGCTACACCTTC. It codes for CSATNYGYTF.

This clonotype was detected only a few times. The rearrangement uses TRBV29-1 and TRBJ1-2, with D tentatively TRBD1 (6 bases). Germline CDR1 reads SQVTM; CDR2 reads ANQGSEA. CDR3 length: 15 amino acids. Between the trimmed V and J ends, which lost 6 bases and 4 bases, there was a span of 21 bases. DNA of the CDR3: TGCAGCGTGGTGACAGGTTCTCCGGACGTCTATGGCTACACCTTC. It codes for CSVVTGSPDVYGYTF.

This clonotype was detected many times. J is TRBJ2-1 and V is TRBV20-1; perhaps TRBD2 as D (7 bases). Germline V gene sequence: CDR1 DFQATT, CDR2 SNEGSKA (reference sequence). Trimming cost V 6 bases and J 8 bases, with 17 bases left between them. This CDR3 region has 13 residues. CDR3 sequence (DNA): TGCAGTGCCATCACCGGCGGGGGCTATGAGCAGTTCTTC. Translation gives CSAITGGGYEQFF.

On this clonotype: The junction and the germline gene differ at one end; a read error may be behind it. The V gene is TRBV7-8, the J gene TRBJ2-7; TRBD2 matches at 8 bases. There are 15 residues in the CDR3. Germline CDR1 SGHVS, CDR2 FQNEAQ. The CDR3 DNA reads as TGTGCCAGCAGCCCACTAGCGGCACTCTCCTACGAGCGGTACTTC. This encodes CASSPLAALSYERYF.

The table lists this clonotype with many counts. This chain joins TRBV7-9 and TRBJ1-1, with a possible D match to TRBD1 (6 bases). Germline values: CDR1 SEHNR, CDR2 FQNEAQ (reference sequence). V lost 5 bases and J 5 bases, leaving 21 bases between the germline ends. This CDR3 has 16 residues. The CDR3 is CASSARGAGGMTEAFF. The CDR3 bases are TGTGCCAGCAGCGCCCGGGGGGCCGGGGGGATGACTGAAGCTTTCTTT.

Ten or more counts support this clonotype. In DNA form, the CDR3 reads TGTGCCAGCCGGGACACAGATACGCAGTATTTT. It encodes CASRDTDTQYF. The chain joins TRBV28 to TRBJ2-3; the D gene is possibly TRBD2 (5 bases). This CDR3 is 11 amino acids long. CDR1 MDHEN and CDR2 SYDVKM come from the germline V gene. With 8 bases removed from V and 2 bases from J, the gap between germline ends came to 5 bases.

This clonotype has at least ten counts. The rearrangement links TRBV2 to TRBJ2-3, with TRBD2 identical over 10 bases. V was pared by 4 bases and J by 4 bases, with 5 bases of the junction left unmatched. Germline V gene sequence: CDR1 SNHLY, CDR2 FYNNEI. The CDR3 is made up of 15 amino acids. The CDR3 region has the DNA TGTGCCAGCAGTGTTTTAGCGGGGGGATCAGATACGCAGTATTTT. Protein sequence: CASSVLAGGSDTQYF. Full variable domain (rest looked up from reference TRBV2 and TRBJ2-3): EPEVTQTPSHQVTQMGQEVILRCVPISNHLYFYWYRQILGQKVEFLVSFYNNEISEKSEIFDDQFSVERPDGSNFTLKIRSTKLEDSAMYFCASSVLAGGSDTQYFGPGTRLTVL.

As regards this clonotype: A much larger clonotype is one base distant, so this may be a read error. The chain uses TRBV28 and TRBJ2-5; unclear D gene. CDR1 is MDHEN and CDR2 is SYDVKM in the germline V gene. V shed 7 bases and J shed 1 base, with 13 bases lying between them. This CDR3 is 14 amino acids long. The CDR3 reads CASNGLTIQETQYF. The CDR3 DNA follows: TGTGCCAGCAATGGCCTCACTATCCAAGAGACCCAGTACTTC.

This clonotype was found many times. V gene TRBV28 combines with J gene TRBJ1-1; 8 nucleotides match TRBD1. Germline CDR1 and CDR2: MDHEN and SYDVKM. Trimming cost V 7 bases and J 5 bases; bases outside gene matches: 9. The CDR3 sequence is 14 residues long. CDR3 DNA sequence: TGTGCCAGCACCCCAGGGGGCCCGCAAACTGAAGCTTTCTTT. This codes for CASTPGGPQTEAFF.